The 22 T cell receptor beta chains in this list originate from one sample, sequenced in a study of blood T cell repertoires in COVID-19. Assay: immunoSEQ multiplex PCR; the TCRdb copy retains only in-frame clones and omits some. This repertoire shows about 240,000 clones, about 86% found once; its top ten account for more than 8%. Sequencing was done on a sample of peripheral blood. The origin of the receptors is a woman older than 75 with acute or convalescent COVID-19.

The CDR3 protein is CASSLASGYYGYTF. The CDR3 DNA reads TGTGCCAGCAGCTTAGCGTCAGGATACTATGGCTACACCTTC. The gene calls are TRBV11-1 and TRBJ1-2; D not resolved. The ends were cut back, 0 bases at V and 3 bases at J, with 8 bases in the middle. The CDR3 length is 14 residues. Germline loops: CDR1 SGHAT, CDR2 FQDESV (reference sequence). The full variable domain, rest sourced from reference TRBV11-1 and TRBJ1-2, is EAEVAQSPRYKITEKSQAVAFWCDPISGHATLYWYRQILGQGPELLVQFQDESVVDDSQLPKDRFSAERLKGVDSTLKIQPAELGDSAMYLCASSLASGYYGYTFGSGTRLTVV.

J is TRBJ1-1 and V is TRBV9; 10 nucleotides align to TRBD1. Germline loops: CDR1 SGDLS, CDR2 YYNGEE. The CDR3 sequence is 15 residues long. Germline trimming cut 2 bases from V and 1 base from J; bases unmatched to any gene: 2. The CDR3 nucleotides read TGTGCCAGCAGCGTGACAGGGGGCCAGAACACTGAAGCTTTCTTT. This sequence encodes CASSVTGGQNTEAFF.

The chain carries TRBV4-1 and TRBJ2-3; 9 nucleotides align to TRBD2. The CDR3 length is 19 residues. The ends lost 0 bases at V and 4 bases at J; junction bases unmatched: 14. CDR1 MGHRA and CDR2 YSYEKL come from the germline V gene. CDR3 DNA: TGCGCCAGCAGCCAAGACGCCCAAAGCGGACTAGCGTCCGCAGATACGCAGTATTTT. It yields the protein CASSQDAQSGLASADTQYF.

V gene TRBV7-8 combines with J gene TRBJ2-5; D is possibly TRBD2 (5 bases). The CDR3 is 14 residues long. Germline V gene lookup returns CDR1 SGHVS and CDR2 FQNEAQ. Trimming cost V 5 bases and J 4 bases, with 14 bases left between them. In nucleotides, the CDR3 is TGTGCCAGCAGCCGCCGGGTGGGGAGAGAGACCCAGTACTTC. It translates to CASSRRVGRETQYF.

The chain couples TRBV28 to TRBJ2-1; 9 nucleotides align to TRBD1. Germline V gives CDR1 MDHEN, CDR2 SYDVKM. The CDR3 has 15 residues. The V and J ends lost 7 bases and 4 bases, in that order; junction bases with no gene match: 8. The CDR3 is CASNFEGQGYNEQFF. Written as DNA, the CDR3 is TGTGCCAGCAATTTCGAGGGACAGGGTTACAATGAGCAGTTCTTC. The full variable domain, its missing parts supplied by reference TRBV28 and TRBJ2-1, is DVKVTQSSRYLVKRTGEKVFLECVQDMDHENMFWYRQDPGLGLRLIYFSYDVKMKEKGDIPEGYSVSREKKERFSLILESASTNQTSMYLCASNFEGQGYNEQFFGPGTRLTVL.

J is TRBJ2-7 and V is TRBV3-1 (or the pseudogene TRBV3-2), with D hard to call. Trimming removed 2 bases at V and 6 bases at J, with 11 bases between. Germline lookup yields CDR1 LGHDT and CDR2 YNNKEL (reference sequence). CDR3 length: 13 residues. The CDR3 spells CASSQRQVTEQYF. The CDR3 DNA is TGTGCCAGCAGCCAAAGGCAGGTCACCGAGCAGTACTTC.

Notes on this clone: Other DNA sequences of this sample code for an identical CDR3. The chain carries TRBV18 and TRBJ2-5; no clear D. The CDR3 is 13 residues long. CDR1 and CDR2 (germline): KGHSH, LQKENI. Trimming removed 2 bases from V and 1 base from J, with 5 bases in between. In DNA form, the CDR3 reads TGTGCCAGCTCACCAAATCTCCAAGAGACCCAGTACTTC. It yields the protein CASSPNLQETQYF.

Worth noting for this clone: Other nucleotide sequences in the sample specify the same CDR3. The chain links TRBV7-3 to TRBJ2-7, with 9 bases aligning to TRBD2. Germline trimming cut 5 bases from V and 2 bases from J; bases unmatched to any gene: 4. CDR1 and CDR2 (germline): SGHTA, FQGTGA. The CDR3 length is 14 residues. CDR3 amino acids: CASSLAGGTYEQYF. CDR3 DNA sequence: TGTGCCAGCAGCCTGGCGGGGGGGACCTACGAGCAGTACTTC.

J is TRBJ2-3 and V is TRBV5-6, with TRBD2 as a possible D gene (6 bases). This CDR3 comprises 17 residues. Germline-derived CDR1 and CDR2 are SGHDT and YYEEEE. Trimming removed 2 bases at V and 0 bases at J, with 16 bases between. The CDR3 is CASSFPSLSGSTDTQYF. CDR3 DNA sequence: TGTGCCAGCAGCTTCCCTTCCCTTAGCGGCAGCACAGATACGCAGTATTTT.

The chain combines TRBV5-1 with TRBJ2-2; a possible D gene is TRBD1 (6 bases). The CDR3 sequence is 16 residues long. Looked up from germline, CDR1 is SGHRS and CDR2 is YFSETQ. V lost 1 base to trimming and J lost 1 base, with 11 bases between them. DNA of the CDR3: TGCGCCAGCAGCTTGTATAGGGGGATGAACACCGGGGAGCTGTTTTTT. Translation: CASSLYRGMNTGELFF.

The J gene is TRBJ2-3, the V gene TRBV11-2, with D possibly being TRBD1 (6 bases). Trimming pared 4 bases from V and 5 bases from J, leaving 13 bases between. This CDR3 has 14 amino acids. The germline gives CDR1 SGHAT, CDR2 FQNNGV. The chain's CDR3 is CASSSLQGRDTQYF. The CDR3 DNA reads TGTGCCAGCAGCTCCCTTCAGGGGCGAGATACGCAGTATTTT. Using reference TRBV11-2 and TRBJ2-3 for the parts outside the CDR3, the full variable domain is EAGVAQSPRYKIIEKRQSVAFWCNPISGHATLYWYQQILGQGPKLLIQFQNNGVVDDSQLPKDRFSAERLKGVDSTLKIQPAKLEDSAVYLCASSSLQGRDTQYFGPGTRLTVL.

The V gene is TRBV2, the J gene TRBJ1-5, with no clear D. Germline assignment: CDR1 SNHLY and CDR2 FYNNEI. V lost 4 bases to trimming and J lost 10 bases, with 14 bases between them. The CDR3 loop spans 13 amino acids. This CDR3 reads CASSGPSSGPQHF. CDR3 bases: TGTGCCAGCAGTGGACCCTCATCAGGACCCCAGCATTTT.

This clone was seen a handful of times. This chain links TRBV7-9 with TRBJ1-3; D unresolved. This CDR3 contains 15 residues. Trimming shortened V by 6 bases and J by 0 bases, and 12 bases separated the two germline ends. In germline, CDR1 is SEHNR, CDR2 FQNEAQ (reference sequence). This chain's CDR3 is CASSHLLSSGNTIYF. The CDR3 DNA follows: TGTGCCAGCAGTCATCTGCTAAGCTCTGGAAACACCATATATTTT. The variable domain in full, with the rest retrieved from reference TRBV7-9 and TRBJ1-3, is DTGVSQNPRHKITKRGQNVTFRCDPISEHNRLYWYRQTLGQGPEFLTYFQNEAQLEKSRLLSDRFSAERPKGSFSTLEIQRTEQGDSAMYLCASSHLLSSGNTIYFGEGSWLTVV.

The V gene is TRBV7-8, the J gene TRBJ2-2; 11 bases map to TRBD2. The germline V gene has CDR1 SGHVS and CDR2 FQNEAQ. The trim removed 3 bases at V and 4 bases at J, leaving 1 base unmatched. The CDR3 length is 15 residues. In DNA form, the CDR3 reads TGTGCCAGCAGCTTGACTAGCGGGGTCACCGGGGAGCTGTTTTTT. Protein sequence: CASSLTSGVTGELFF.

This CDR3 reads CASRGDWDYGYTF. DNA for the CDR3: TGTGCCAGCAGGGGAGACTGGGACTATGGCTACACCTTC. The chain recombines TRBV2 with TRBJ1-2; D not resolved. Germline lookup yields CDR1 SNHLY and CDR2 FYNNEI. This CDR3 has 13 residues. V was clipped by 6 bases and J by 3 bases, with 11 bases between them.

The chain is built from TRBV2 and TRBJ1-6; possible D gene TRBD1, 5 bases. The germline V gene has CDR1 SNHLY and CDR2 FYNNEI. Trimming pared 4 bases from V and 7 bases from J, leaving 14 bases between. The CDR3 loop spans 15 amino acids. The CDR3 is CASSVGGEKNSPLHF. CDR3 bases: TGTGCCAGCAGTGTCGGAGGGGAAAAGAATTCACCCCTCCACTTT. The variable domain in full, completed from reference TRBV2 and TRBJ1-6, reads EPEVTQTPSHQVTQMGQEVILRCVPISNHLYFYWYRQILGQKVEFLVSFYNNEISEKSEIFDDQFSVERPDGSNFTLKIRSTKLEDSAMYFCASSVGGEKNSPLHFGNGTRLTVT.

This clone has a single count. The CDR3 nucleotides are TGTGCCAGCAGCCCGGGACAGGGCTGGACAGATACGCAGTATTTT. It encodes CASSPGQGWTDTQYF. V usage is TRBV7-3 and J usage is TRBJ2-3; the match to TRBD1 covers 9 bases. This CDR3 is built from 15 residues. After removal of 5 bases from V and 3 bases from J, the junction contained 6 bases not matched to a gene. Germline V lookup: CDR1 SGHTA, CDR2 FQGTGA.

The chain is built from TRBV4-2 and TRBJ1-2; 10 bases are a match to TRBD1. Germline values: CDR1 LGHNA, CDR2 YNFKEQ. The CDR3 length is 15 residues. The V gene end was trimmed by 1 base and the J gene end by 4 bases; junction bases not matched to a gene: 3. CDR3 loop: CASSQGGQGIYGYTF. CDR3 DNA: TGTGCCAGCAGCCAAGGGGGACAGGGGATCTATGGCTACACCTTC.

A few counts support this clone. The chain is built from TRBV15 and TRBJ1-5; 9 positions match TRBD1. CDR3 length: 18 amino acids. The V gene's germline CDR1 is LNHNV and CDR2 YYDKDF (reference sequence). The junction had 12 bases not matched to a gene; V was cut back by 3 bases and J by 3 bases. CDR3 nucleotides: TGTGCCACCAGCAGGACAGGGGGGTCGGTTTCAGACAATCAGCCCCAGCATTTT. Its protein is CATSRTGGSVSDNQPQHF.

The chain couples TRBV6-5 to TRBJ2-5; 7 nucleotides match TRBD1. This CDR3 region has 14 residues. Trimming cost V 5 bases and J 9 bases; bases outside gene matches: 12. Looked up from germline, CDR1 is MNHEY and CDR2 is SVGAGI. The CDR3 is CASSTGTVDAAQYF. CDR3 nucleotide sequence: TGTGCCAGCAGTACCGGGACAGTGGACGCGGCCCAGTACTTC.

This clone has just a few counts. The rearrangement joins TRBV18 to TRBJ1-2; D remains unclear. CDR3 length: 14 amino acids. The germline gives CDR1 KGHSH, CDR2 LQKENI. V lost 6 bases, J lost 0 bases, and 11 bases lay in between. Written as DNA, the CDR3 is TGTGCCAGCTCCCCCACAGCCTCTAACTATGGCTACACCTTC. Its translation is CASSPTASNYGYTF.

V and J are TRBV7-8 and TRBJ1-1, with TRBD1 identical over 7 bases. This CDR3 region has 15 residues. Trimming took 5 bases from V and 0 from J; bases not matched to a gene: 6. Germline values: CDR1 SGHVS, CDR2 FQNEAQ. The CDR3 bases are TGTGCCAGCAGCCGGGACAGAGCAATGAACACTGAAGCTTTCTTT. Translating it yields CASSRDRAMNTEAFF. The entire variable domain, with the rest obtained from reference TRBV7-8 and TRBJ1-1, is as follows: GAGVSQSPRYKVAKRGQDVALRCDPISGHVSLFWYQQALGQGPEFLTYFQNEAQLDKSGLPSDRFFAERPEGSVSTLKIQRTQQEDSAVYLCASSRDRAMNTEAFFGQGTRLTVV.